This T cell receptor beta chain was observed in a study of blood T cell repertoires in COVID-19. About the research overall: The United States, Italy and Spain were the sources of the acute and convalescent COVID-19 samples. PBMCs, B-cell-depleted T cells, or T cells provided the cDNA or gDNA that made up the material.

The V and J ends lost 4 bases and 1 base respectively, with 16 bases between them. Per the germline V gene, CDR1 is LGHDT and CDR2 is YNNKEL (reference sequence). The CDR3 sequence is 16 residues long. Per the study methods: By means of reference gene primer amplification, nucleated cell counts were estimated. Clones were read by immunoSEQ multiplex PCR, and TCRdb kept only the in-frame ones, dropping some. Clone size and the V and J calls come from that table; the DNA yielded D and trimming. The repertoire holds over 85,000 clones, 70% to 90% seen once, with around 2% in the top ten. Sequenced input: peripheral blood. V is TRBV3-1 (or the pseudogene TRBV3-2) and J is TRBJ1-2; D gene ambiguous. The receptor was derived from a man in his fifties with active COVID-19. CDR3 bases: TGTGCCAGCAGCCCCCAAGATAGCCGCATTAACTATGGCTACACCTTC. This gives the protein CASSPQDSRINYGYTF.